This T cell receptor beta chain comes out of a study of cytomegalovirus exposure and HLA in healthy donors. Sequencing used immunoSEQ multiplex PCR; TCRdb keeps in-frame clones, though not all of them. The sample has some 150,000 clones; approximately 88% are singletons. This clone was observed a handful of times. The antigen is unknown. Study conclusions and caveats: Diagnosis of cytomegalovirus status made by the classifier reportedly showed high specificity and sensitivity.

The CDR3 runs to 13 residues. The V end lost 7 bases, the J end lost 7 bases, and 11 bases lay between the germline ends. Germline V gene sequence: CDR1 WSHSY, CDR2 SAAADI. The chain recombines TRBV10-2 with TRBJ1-6; a possible D gene is TRBD1 (6 bases). This receptor was identified in a man between 18 and 35 years old in good health and CMV-seropositive. Material for sequencing was PBMCs. This CDR3 reads CASTRTENSPLHF. As DNA, the CDR3 is TGCGCCAGCACCAGGACAGAAAATTCACCCCTCCACTTT.